One TCR beta chain is described in this entry. The data were obtained in a study of control samples from healthy donors and cancer patients. Measured with immunoSEQ multiplex PCR; TCRdb has only the in-frame clones, and not every one. The table lists 150,000 or so clones, 85% to 90% of them singletons. CDR3 length: 13 amino acids. Germline V gene data show CDR1 as SEHNR and CDR2 as FQNEAQ (reference sequence). J was trimmed by 3 bases and V by 8 bases; bases with no gene match: 7. Sequencing was done on a sample of blood. The receptor's source is a man between 18 and 35 years old in good health. The rearrangement joins TRBV7-9 to TRBJ2-7; TRBD1 agrees at 7 bases. The CDR3 loop is CASSRAGGYEQYF. CDR3 coding DNA: TGTGCCAGCTCCCGGGCAGGGGGCTACGAGCAGTACTTC.